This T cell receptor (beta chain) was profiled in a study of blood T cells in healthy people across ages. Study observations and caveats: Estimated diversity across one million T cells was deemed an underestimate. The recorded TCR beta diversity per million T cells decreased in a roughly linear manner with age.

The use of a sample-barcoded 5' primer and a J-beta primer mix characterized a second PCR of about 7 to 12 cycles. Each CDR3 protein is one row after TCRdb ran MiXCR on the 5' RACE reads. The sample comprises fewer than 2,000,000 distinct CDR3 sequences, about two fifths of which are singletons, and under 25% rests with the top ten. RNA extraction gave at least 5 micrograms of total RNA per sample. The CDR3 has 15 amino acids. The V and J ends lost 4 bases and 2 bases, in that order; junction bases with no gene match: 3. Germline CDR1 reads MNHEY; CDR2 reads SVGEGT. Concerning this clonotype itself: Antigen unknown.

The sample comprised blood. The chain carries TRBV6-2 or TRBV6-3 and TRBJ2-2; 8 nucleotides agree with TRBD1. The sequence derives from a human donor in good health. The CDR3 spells CASSWGTGNTGELFF. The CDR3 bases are TGTGCCAGCAGTTGGGGGACAGGAAACACCGGGGAGCTGTTTTTT.